The present TCR beta chain was sequenced within a study of T-cell reconstitution after alpha-beta-depleted transplantation in children. General study points: T-cell counts and diversity at one year following transplant were attributed mainly to newly produced T cells. As was reported, about two months after transplant, alpha-beta T cells came from several hundred expanded graft clones.

TCRbeta library construction was performed incorporating unique molecular identifiers. TCRdb analysed the PCR reads with MiXCR anew, one entry per CDR3 protein. Of 250,000 to 400,000 distinct CDR3 sequences listed, around 25% were seen once; the top ten hold around 9.9%. Comments on this clonotype: Antigen: not known.

This clonotype was obtained from a male patient between 10 and 17 years old who had a stem cell transplant for acute lymphoblastic leukemia, so the T cells may come from the graft donor. The source material was PBMCs, mostly from graft donor cells, sampled 180 days after TCRalphabeta/CD19-depleted stem cell transplant.

The CDR3 DNA reads as TGTGCCAGCTCGGGACGAGGCGAAAAACTGTTTTTT. Translation gives CASSGRGEKLFF. The chain has TRBV21-1 and TRBJ1-4; the D call of TRBD1 is as the table states it, not checked on the DNA. TRBV21-1 is noted as a pseudogene. The CDR3 is 12 amino acids.